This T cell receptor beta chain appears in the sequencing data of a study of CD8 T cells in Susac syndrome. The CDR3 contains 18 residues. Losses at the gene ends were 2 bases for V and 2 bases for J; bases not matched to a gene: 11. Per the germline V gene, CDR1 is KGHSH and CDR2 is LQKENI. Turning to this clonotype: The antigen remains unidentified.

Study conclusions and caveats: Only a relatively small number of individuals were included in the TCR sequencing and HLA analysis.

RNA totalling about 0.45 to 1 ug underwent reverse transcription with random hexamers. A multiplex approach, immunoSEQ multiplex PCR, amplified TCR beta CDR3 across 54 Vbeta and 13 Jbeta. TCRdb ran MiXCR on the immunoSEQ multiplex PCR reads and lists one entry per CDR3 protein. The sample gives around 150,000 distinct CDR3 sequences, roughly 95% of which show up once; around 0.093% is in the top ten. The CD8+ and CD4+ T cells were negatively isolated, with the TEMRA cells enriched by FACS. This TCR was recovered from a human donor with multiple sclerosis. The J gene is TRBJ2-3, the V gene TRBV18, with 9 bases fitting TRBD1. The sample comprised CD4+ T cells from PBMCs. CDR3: CASSPRGQGTYTTDTQYF. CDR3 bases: TGTGCCAGCTCACCAAGGGGACAGGGTACTTACACCACAGATACGCAGTATTTT.